A selection of T cell receptor beta chains follows, all from one sample in a study of blood T cell repertoires in COVID-19. Sequencing was performed with immunoSEQ multiplex PCR; in TCRdb, only in-frame clones are kept and a portion is missing. The sample consists of around 85,000 clones, 70% to 90% of them appearing once. Sequencing was carried out using peripheral blood. The receptors come from a man between 60 and 75 years old with acute or convalescent COVID-19. Both conserved end residues are part of each CDR3. The order of the fields is D gene, V gene, J gene, clone size, CDR3 protein, CDR3 DNA. A D gene is named only where the DNA matches it firmly. Size tells how often a clone was seen (once, few, many) or the class of an expanded clone, and some rows leave it out.

d_call: TRBD1
v_call: TRBV10-1
j_call: TRBJ2-7
clone_size: .
cdr3_aa: CASSESTGGRNEQYF
cdr3_nt: TGCGCCAGCAGTGAATCGACAGGGGGAAGAAACGAGCAGTACTTC

d_call: TRBD1
v_call: TRBV9
j_call: TRBJ2-5
clone_size: .
cdr3_aa: CASSESSQGAWETQYF
cdr3_nt: TGTGCCAGCAGCGAAAGCTCCCAGGGGGCCTGGGAGACCCAGTACTTC

d_call: .
v_call: TRBV27
j_call: TRBJ2-1
clone_size: .
cdr3_aa: CASSLSASYNEQFF
cdr3_nt: TGTGCCAGCAGTTTATCAGCAAGCTACAATGAGCAGTTCTTC

d_call: .
v_call: TRBV6-2/TRBV6-3
j_call: TRBJ2-5
clone_size: once
cdr3_aa: CASSYSNVGAEETQYF
cdr3_nt: TGTGCCAGCAGTTACTCGAACGTAGGGGCGGAGGAGACCCAGTACTTC

d_call: .
v_call: TRBV5-5
j_call: TRBJ2-5
clone_size: .
cdr3_aa: CASSFLQETQYF
cdr3_nt: TGTGCCAGCAGCTTCCTACAAGAGACCCAGTACTTC

d_call: .
v_call: TRBV10-3
j_call: TRBJ1-2
clone_size: .
cdr3_aa: CAINGRGGDYGYTF
cdr3_nt: TGTGCCATCAACGGCAGGGGAGGGGACTATGGCTACACCTTC

d_call: TRBD1
v_call: TRBV7-9
j_call: TRBJ1-1
clone_size: .
cdr3_aa: CASSSSTGGLNTEAFF
cdr3_nt: TGTGCCAGCAGCTCATCGACAGGGGGACTGAACACTGAAGCTTTCTTT

d_call: TRBD2
v_call: TRBV6-5
j_call: TRBJ2-2
clone_size: .
cdr3_aa: CARREGGSGELFF
cdr3_nt: TGTGCCAGGCGGGAGGGGGGATCCGGGGAGCTGTTTTTT

d_call: TRBD2
v_call: TRBV13
j_call: TRBJ2-5
clone_size: once
cdr3_aa: CASSLVRAGGEETQYF
cdr3_nt: TGTGCCAGCAGCTTAGTGAGGGCGGGGGGCGAAGAGACCCAGTACTTC

d_call: TRBD1
v_call: TRBV29-1
j_call: TRBJ1-5
clone_size: .
cdr3_aa: CSPTGTGRCNQPQHF
cdr3_nt: TGCAGCCCTACCGGGACAGGGAGGTGCAATCAGCCCCAGCATTTT

d_call: .
v_call: TRBV4-1
j_call: TRBJ2-5
clone_size: .
cdr3_aa: CASSTRGGGMQETQYF
cdr3_nt: TGCGCCAGCAGCACCCGTGGAGGGGGCATGCAAGAGACCCAGTACTTC

d_call: TRBD1
v_call: TRBV7-2
j_call: TRBJ2-5
clone_size: .
cdr3_aa: CASSRGQVQIRETQYF
cdr3_nt: TGTGCCAGCAGCCGCGGACAGGTCCAGATTCGGGAGACCCAGTACTTC

d_call: TRBD1
v_call: TRBV25-1
j_call: TRBJ1-1
clone_size: .
cdr3_aa: CASSDRDREAFF
cdr3_nt: TGTGCCAGCAGTGACCGGGACAGGGAAGCTTTCTTT

d_call: .
v_call: TRBV4-3
j_call: TRBJ1-4
clone_size: .
cdr3_aa: CASSQDLQTTNEKLFF
cdr3_nt: TGCGCCAGCAGCCAAGATCTCCAGACAACTAATGAAAAACTGTTTTTT

d_call: .
v_call: TRBV5-1
j_call: TRBJ2-1
clone_size: .
cdr3_aa: CASSLGARENEQFF
cdr3_nt: TGCGCCAGCAGCTTGGGGGCCCGCGAGAATGAGCAGTTCTTC

d_call: .
v_call: TRBV9
j_call: TRBJ1-2
clone_size: few
cdr3_aa: CASSVGANYGYTF
cdr3_nt: TGTGCCAGCAGCGTAGGAGCTAACTATGGCTACACCTTC

d_call: TRBD1
v_call: TRBV5-1
j_call: TRBJ2-3
clone_size: .
cdr3_aa: CASAVGTETDTQYF
cdr3_nt: TGCGCCAGCGCTGTTGGGACAGAGACAGATACGCAGTATTTT

d_call: .
v_call: TRBV6-2/TRBV6-3
j_call: TRBJ2-1
clone_size: .
cdr3_aa: CASSSQTGIRHNEQFF
cdr3_nt: TGTGCCAGCAGTTCCCAGACAGGTATTCGGCACAATGAGCAGTTCTTC

d_call: .
v_call: TRBV6-2/TRBV6-3
j_call: TRBJ2-7
clone_size: .
cdr3_aa: CASSSTRVYF
cdr3_nt: TGTGCCAGCAGTTCCACCCGGGTGTACTTC

d_call: .
v_call: TRBV19
j_call: TRBJ1-5
clone_size: .
cdr3_aa: CATRLQGQPQHF
cdr3_nt: TGTGCCACCAGACTGCAGGGTCAGCCCCAGCATTTT

d_call: TRBD1
v_call: TRBV2
j_call: TRBJ2-1
clone_size: .
cdr3_aa: CASRDRGNNEQFF
cdr3_nt: TGTGCCAGCAGGGACAGGGGAAACAATGAGCAGTTCTTC

d_call: .
v_call: TRBV12-5
j_call: TRBJ1-5
clone_size: .
cdr3_aa: CASGPQDFNQPQHF
cdr3_nt: TGTGCTAGTGGTCCCCAGGATTTCAATCAGCCCCAGCATTTT

d_call: TRBD1
v_call: TRBV7-2
j_call: TRBJ1-2
clone_size: .
cdr3_aa: CASSGTASPNYGYTF
cdr3_nt: TGTGCCAGCAGCGGGACAGCCTCTCCTAACTATGGCTACACCTTC

d_call: .
v_call: TRBV30
j_call: TRBJ1-3
clone_size: .
cdr3_aa: CAWSVPGTSGNTIYF
cdr3_nt: TGTGCCTGGAGTGTGCCGGGAACCTCTGGAAACACCATATATTTT

d_call: TRBD2
v_call: TRBV19
j_call: TRBJ2-1
clone_size: .
cdr3_aa: CASSRGGKGNEQFF
cdr3_nt: TGTGCCAGTAGTAGGGGGGGAAAGGGCAATGAGCAGTTCTTC

d_call: .
v_call: TRBV30
j_call: TRBJ2-2
clone_size: once
cdr3_aa: CAWSVQVTGELFF
cdr3_nt: TGTGCCTGGAGTGTACAAGTCACCGGGGAGCTGTTTTTT

d_call: .
v_call: TRBV19
j_call: TRBJ1-1
clone_size: .
cdr3_aa: CASSIAQGNTEAFF
cdr3_nt: TGTGCCAGTAGTATCGCCCAGGGGAACACTGAAGCTTTCTTT

d_call: TRBD2
v_call: TRBV5-6
j_call: TRBJ2-3
clone_size: .
cdr3_aa: CASSLAFIGGARDTQYF
cdr3_nt: TGTGCCAGCAGCTTGGCCTTTATCGGGGGGGCCCGAGATACGCAGTATTTT

d_call: .
v_call: TRBV18
j_call: TRBJ2-1
clone_size: .
cdr3_aa: CASSLLSNSYNEQFF
cdr3_nt: TGTGCCAGCTCACTACTGTCTAACTCCTACAATGAGCAGTTCTTC

d_call: .
v_call: TRBV5-1
j_call: TRBJ1-6
clone_size: .
cdr3_aa: CASSSYGGEAGSPLHF
cdr3_nt: TGCGCCAGCAGCTCCTACGGGGGTGAGGCAGGCTCACCCCTCCACTTT

d_call: TRBD1
v_call: TRBV19
j_call: TRBJ1-1
clone_size: .
cdr3_aa: CASSAQTGVWTEAFF
cdr3_nt: TGTGCCAGTAGTGCCCAGACAGGGGTTTGGACTGAAGCTTTCTTT

d_call: TRBD1
v_call: TRBV19
j_call: TRBJ1-5
clone_size: .
cdr3_aa: CASSSGTGVLQPQHF
cdr3_nt: TGTGCCAGTAGTTCCGGGACAGGGGTCCTTCAGCCCCAGCATTTT

d_call: TRBD1
v_call: TRBV30
j_call: TRBJ1-3
clone_size: .
cdr3_aa: CAWSPGTGAGNTIYF
cdr3_nt: TGTGCCTGGAGTCCCGGGACAGGGGCTGGAAACACCATATATTTT

d_call: TRBD1
v_call: TRBV14
j_call: TRBJ2-1
clone_size: .
cdr3_aa: CASSQNPGGEQFF
cdr3_nt: TGTGCCAGCAGCCAAAACCCAGGGGGTGAGCAGTTCTTC

d_call: TRBD1
v_call: TRBV19
j_call: TRBJ1-5
clone_size: .
cdr3_aa: CATRPRDRGIQPQHF
cdr3_nt: TGTGCCACCCGTCCCCGGGACAGGGGTATCCAGCCCCAGCATTTT

d_call: TRBD1
v_call: TRBV5-1
j_call: TRBJ2-3
clone_size: .
cdr3_aa: CASSLGTGVRTTDTQYF
cdr3_nt: TGCGCCAGCAGCTTGGGTACAGGGGTGAGGACCACAGATACGCAGTATTTT

d_call: .
v_call: TRBV30
j_call: TRBJ1-2
clone_size: .
cdr3_aa: CAWNQTPSNYGYTF
cdr3_nt: TGTGCCTGGAATCAGACACCTTCTAACTATGGCTACACCTTC

d_call: TRBD2
v_call: TRBV2
j_call: TRBJ2-7
clone_size: once
cdr3_aa: CASSKQGLAAGEQYF
cdr3_nt: TGTGCCAGCAGTAAACAAGGACTAGCGGCGGGGGAGCAGTACTTC

d_call: .
v_call: TRBV7-3
j_call: TRBJ2-1
clone_size: .
cdr3_aa: CASSLGAVNEQFF
cdr3_nt: TGTGCCAGCAGCCTTGGAGCGGTCAATGAGCAGTTCTTC

d_call: .
v_call: TRBV2
j_call: TRBJ2-7
clone_size: .
cdr3_aa: CASRLSSYEQYF
cdr3_nt: TGTGCCAGCAGGCTAAGCTCCTACGAGCAGTACTTC

d_call: TRBD2
v_call: TRBV18
j_call: TRBJ2-5
clone_size: .
cdr3_aa: CASSPPAGGIPTQYF
cdr3_nt: TGTGCCAGCTCACCCCCCGCGGGGGGGATTCCGACCCAGTACTTC

d_call: .
v_call: TRBV5-6
j_call: TRBJ1-5
clone_size: .
cdr3_aa: CASSLAGDQPQHF
cdr3_nt: TGTGCCAGCAGCTTGGCCGGGGATCAGCCCCAGCATTTT

d_call: TRBD2
v_call: TRBV7-9
j_call: TRBJ2-1
clone_size: .
cdr3_aa: CASSLQAGGRNEQFF
cdr3_nt: TGTGCCAGCAGCTTACAAGCGGGGGGGAGAAATGAGCAGTTCTTC

d_call: TRBD1
v_call: TRBV18
j_call: TRBJ1-5
clone_size: .
cdr3_aa: CASSPDRGNQPQHF
cdr3_nt: TGTGCCAGCTCACCGGACAGGGGCAATCAGCCCCAGCATTTT

d_call: .
v_call: TRBV7-2
j_call: TRBJ2-2
clone_size: .
cdr3_aa: CASTPSQGLLNTGELFF
cdr3_nt: TGTGCCAGCACCCCTTCGCAGGGACTCCTAAACACCGGGGAGCTGTTTTTT

d_call: .
v_call: TRBV19
j_call: TRBJ2-4
clone_size: .
cdr3_aa: CASSIDLGQTNIQYF
cdr3_nt: TGTGCCAGTAGTATAGATCTTGGACAGACAAACATTCAGTACTTC

d_call: TRBD1
v_call: TRBV6-6
j_call: TRBJ1-5
clone_size: .
cdr3_aa: CASSSTGDQPQHF
cdr3_nt: TGTGCCAGCAGTTCGACAGGGGATCAGCCCCAGCATTTT

d_call: TRBD1
v_call: TRBV4-3
j_call: TRBJ2-2
clone_size: .
cdr3_aa: CASSQDFRGQNTGELFF
cdr3_nt: TGCGCCAGCAGCCAAGATTTCAGGGGGCAGAACACCGGGGAGCTGTTTTTT

d_call: .
v_call: TRBV21-1
j_call: TRBJ1-6
clone_size: .
cdr3_aa: CASSKAGRRNSPLHF
cdr3_nt: TGTGCCAGCAGCAAAGCAGGGAGGAGAAATTCACCCCTCCACTTT

d_call: .
v_call: TRBV14
j_call: TRBJ1-4
clone_size: .
cdr3_aa: CASSLTVSTGEKLFF
cdr3_nt: TGTGCCAGCAGCCTCACCGTCTCGACGGGTGAAAAACTGTTTTTT

d_call: TRBD2
v_call: TRBV2
j_call: TRBJ2-1
clone_size: .
cdr3_aa: CARTDAGTRRFF
cdr3_nt: TGTGCCAGAACAGATGCCGGGACTAGAAGGTTCTTC

d_call: .
v_call: TRBV19
j_call: TRBJ1-1
clone_size: .
cdr3_aa: CASKSGNRNTEAFF
cdr3_nt: TGTGCCAGTAAATCAGGGAATCGGAACACTGAAGCTTTCTTT

d_call: TRBD1
v_call: TRBV5-8
j_call: TRBJ1-1
clone_size: .
cdr3_aa: CASRATGGSVGTEAFF
cdr3_nt: TGTGCCAGCAGGGCGACAGGGGGGTCTGTGGGGACTGAAGCTTTCTTT

d_call: TRBD1
v_call: TRBV10-2
j_call: TRBJ1-5
clone_size: few
cdr3_aa: CASSPGTGNNQPQHF
cdr3_nt: TGCGCCAGCAGTCCCGGGACAGGGAATAATCAGCCCCAGCATTTT

d_call: TRBD2
v_call: TRBV5-1
j_call: TRBJ2-1
clone_size: .
cdr3_aa: CASRTSGGVPYNEQFF
cdr3_nt: TGCGCCAGCAGGACTAGCGGGGGGGTGCCGTACAATGAGCAGTTCTTC

d_call: .
v_call: TRBV6-1
j_call: TRBJ1-2
clone_size: .
cdr3_aa: CASSEVARGTGGDYGYTF
cdr3_nt: TGTGCCAGCAGTGAAGTAGCTCGGGGGACCGGGGGTGACTATGGCTACACCTTC

d_call: .
v_call: TRBV12-3/TRBV12-4
j_call: TRBJ2-7
clone_size: .
cdr3_aa: CASSPSVIEQYF
cdr3_nt: TGTGCCAGCAGCCCCTCGGTGATCGAGCAGTACTTC